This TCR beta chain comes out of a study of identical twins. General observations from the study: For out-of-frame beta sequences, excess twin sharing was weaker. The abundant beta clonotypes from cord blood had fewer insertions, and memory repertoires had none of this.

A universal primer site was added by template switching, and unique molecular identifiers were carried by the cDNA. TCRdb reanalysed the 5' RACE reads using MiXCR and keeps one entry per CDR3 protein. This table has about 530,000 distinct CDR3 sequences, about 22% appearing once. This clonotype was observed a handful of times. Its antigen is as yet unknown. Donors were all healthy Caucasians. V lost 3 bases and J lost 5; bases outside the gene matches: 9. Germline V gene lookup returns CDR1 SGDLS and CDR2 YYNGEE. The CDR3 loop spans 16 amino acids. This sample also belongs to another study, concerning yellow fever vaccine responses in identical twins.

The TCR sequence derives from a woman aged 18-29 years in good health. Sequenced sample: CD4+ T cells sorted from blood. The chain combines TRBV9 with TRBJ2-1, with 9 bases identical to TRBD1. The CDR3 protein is CASSALTGGRNNEQFF. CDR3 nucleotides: TGTGCCAGCAGCGCACTGACAGGGGGTAGGAACAATGAGCAGTTCTTC.